This TCR beta chain was retrieved from a study of blood T cell repertoires in COVID-19 (dated by TCRdb to between 2020 and 2021). For the study in its entirety: The collaborator samples originated in the United States, Italy and Spain and spanned the acute and convalescent phases of COVID-19. The repertoires were released in a freely available public database meant as a resource for research on the immune response to SARS-CoV-2. Where available, HLA class I and class II types were obtained from metadata supplied by the sample provider rather than from assay-based typing. The sample metadata nearly always contained a de-identified subject ID, COVID-19 status, age in years and sex. Subjects who had been exposed to COVID-19, were actively infected with it, or had recovered from it provided the deeply sampled blood TCRbeta repertoires that made up the dataset. Samples came from the ongoing ImmuneRACE study (first 160 participants) plus 1,254 subjects from 6 global collaborators. The material from the prospective study consisted of cDNA or gDNA derived from T cells, B-cell-depleted T cells, or PBMCs.

The immunoSEQ Assay, a bias-controlled multiplex PCR, was used to amplify TCRbeta CDR3 regions from genomic DNA. Under the source paper's analysis protocol: The number of nucleated cells in each sample was estimated from the amplification of reference gene primers within the assay. Sequence reads were collapsed and filtered to measure the absolute abundance of every unique TCRbeta CDR3 rearrangement. Productive Simpson clonality was computed per sample as the square root of Simpson's diversity index over productive rearrangements. TCRdb mirrors the immuneACCESS table, restricted to in-frame sequences. Some clones are absent from its copies; in checked studies, under half trace to an unresolved V gene, and the reason for the others is unknown. Clone size and V and J calls were adopted from that table, with D and trimming inferred from the DNA. Present in this sample are 300,000 to 350,000 clones, approximately 89% of which were seen just once. Jointly, the top ten make up 5% of the sample.

Enrolling through a virtual design, the prospective study's participants ranged in age from roughly 18 to 90 years and lived across roughly 23 United States geographic areas. In the prospective study, cohorts were assigned on the basis of participant-reported clinical history obtained from a screening survey and a study questionnaire. ImmuneRACE Cohort 3 recovered participants were defined by two consecutive negative NP/OP PCR tests, healthcare professional clearance, or symptom resolution. Mobile phlebotomists in the prospective study collected whole blood, serum and a nasopharyngeal or oropharyngeal swab from every participant. Prospective study participants could optionally give additional blood draws and questionnaires over a roughly 2-month period. Before DNA extraction, prospective study blood samples were shipped either frozen or at room temperature. In the germline V gene, CDR1 corresponds to SGHRS and CDR2 to YFSETQ. For this chain, trimming is 4 bases at the V end and 6 bases at the J end, and the number of junction bases without a gene match is 6. From cysteine to phenylalanine, the CDR3 is 13 amino acids long. Kept here is only the CDR3 DNA, which spans 39 bases and is read in frame from base 1.

This clone occurred once. Its antigen is not yet known. Per-base qualities were not stored, and no clone one base away is much larger. Study-level results and caveats: The quantity of clinical and demographic metadata differed by source and by participant and was supplied without curation.

The chain joins TRBV5-1 to TRBJ1-1; 7 of the junction bases match TRBD1. Sequencing used PBMCs or T cells enriched from blood (not recorded which). The source of this sequence is a man aged 25-45 years who had recovered from COVID-19. The nucleotide sequence reads as follows: TGCGCCAGCAGCACGGGACAGCTACCTGAAGCTTTCTTT. Its coded protein is CASSTGQLPEAFF. The full variable domain, completed from the reference TRBV5-1 and TRBJ1-1 proteins outside the CDR3, reads KAGVTQTPRYLIKTRGQQVTLSCSPISGHRSVSWYQQTPGQGLQFLFEYFSETQRNKGNFPGRFSGRQFSNSRSEMNVSTLELGDSALYLCASSTGQLPEAFFGQGTRLTVV.